Presented here are 2 T cell receptor beta chains from one specimen sequenced in a study of metastatic and nonmetastatic thyroid tumors (TCRdb year 2020). Libraries were made using PCR. Sequenced using an Illumina HiSeq 4000. TCRdb passed the public sequencing reads through fastp at Q25 and MiXCR, retaining productive beta sequences. The sample data list about 26,000 clones, and about a quarter of these were observed just once. In total, the top ten clones hold 6% of the sample. Before undergoing thyroid surgery, none of the patients had been given any kind of treatment. The sequencing input was blood. Every receptor here comes from a female donor with papillary thyroid cancer or a benign thyroid nodule (not recorded which). Some clones in this sample may be carry-over from other donors' samples.

A word on this clone: The conserved phenylalanine or tryptophan is not found at the CDR3 terminus, so this likely reflects a read error. The chain is built from TRBV28 and TRBJ2-2; a possible D gene is TRBD1 (6 bases). CDR1 is MDHEN, CDR2 SYDVKM, per germline. The V end was cut by 10 bases, the J end by 7 bases, with 16 bases between. This CDR3 has 13 amino acids. CDR3 sequence: CATDRSRGGELFL. The CDR3 nucleotides are TGTGCCACCGACAGGTCCCGAGGCGGGGAGCTGTTTCTT.

This clone appeared a single time. The chain carries TRBV11-3 and TRBJ1-2, with D perhaps matching TRBD1 (5 bases). Trimming removed 1 base from V and 3 bases from J, with 6 bases in between. The CDR3 runs 13 residues. Germline-derived CDR1 and CDR2 are SGHNT and YENEEA. CDR3 in DNA: TGTGCCAGCAGCTTAGGGGGGTACTATGGCTACACCTTC. The encoded protein is CASSLGGYYGYTF.